This T cell receptor beta chain comes out of a study of T cells in Graves' hyperthyroidism and ophthalmopathy. Study-wide results and limits: With a median lead of approximately 6 months before onset, the model predicted ophthalmopathy. Most expanded thyroid clonotypes above 0.001 also appeared in blood.

Orbital computed tomography and thyroid ultrasound, together with serum TRAb and thyroxine and clinical symptoms, were used for diagnoses. Fresh peripheral blood, about 9.6 ml, yielded the PBMCs. This clonotype was detected many times. The antigen is not known. The CDR3 is made up of 16 amino acids. Trimming removed 4 bases from V and 1 base from J, with 17 bases in between. CDR1 is SGHNT, CDR2 YYREEE, per germline (reference sequence). Amplification yielded TCR beta CDR3 regions, with RNA transcripts as the source. HTBI primers drove first-round RT-PCR of the TCR CDR3. TCRdb fed the multiplex PCR reads into MiXCR, producing one record per CDR3 protein. Here the sample spans around 350,000 distinct CDR3 sequences, about a fifth being singletons.

This receptor was identified in a woman aged 18-29 years with Graves' hyperthyroidism. The sample was blood. The V and J genes are TRBV5-4 and TRBJ1-1; the D is unclear. Written as DNA, the CDR3 is TGTGCCAGCAGCCCCAAGGTAACTGGGAAGAACACTGAAGCTTTCTTT. Its protein is CASSPKVTGKNTEAFF.